This TCR beta chain is from a study of cytomegalovirus exposure and HLA in healthy donors. Use of 60 Vbeta and 13 Jbeta primers characterized the PCR. TCRdb's copy holds only in-frame clones and misses some; the assay was immunoSEQ multiplex PCR. The sample includes some 78,000 clones, 75% to 85% of them seen just once. This clone was seen only once. The V gene lost 1 base and the J gene lost 2 bases, with 9 bases spanning the gap. Germline V gene data show CDR1 as SGHAT and CDR2 as FQNNGV. The CDR3 is made up of 14 amino acids. The specimen was PBMCs. This TCR was sampled from a man aged 50-59 years in good health and CMV-seropositive. This rearrangement joins TRBV11-2 to TRBJ2-7; tentatively, D is TRBD1 (5 bases). The CDR3 region is CASSLVFRAYEQYF. In DNA, the CDR3 is TGTGCCAGCAGCTTAGTTTTCAGGGCCTACGAGCAGTACTTC.